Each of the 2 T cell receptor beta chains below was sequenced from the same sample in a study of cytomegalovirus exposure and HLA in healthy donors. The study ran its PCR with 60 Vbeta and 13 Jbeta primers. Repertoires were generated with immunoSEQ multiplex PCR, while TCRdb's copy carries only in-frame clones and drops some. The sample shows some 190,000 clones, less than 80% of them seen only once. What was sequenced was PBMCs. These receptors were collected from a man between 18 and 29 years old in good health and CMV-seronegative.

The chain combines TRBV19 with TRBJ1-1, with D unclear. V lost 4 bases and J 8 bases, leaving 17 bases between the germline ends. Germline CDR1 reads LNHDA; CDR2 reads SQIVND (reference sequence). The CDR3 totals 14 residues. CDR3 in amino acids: CASSTTPSSREAFF. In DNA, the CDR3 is TGTGCCAGTAGTACGACACCGAGTTCACGCGAAGCTTTCTTT.

In DNA, the CDR3 is TGCGCCAGCAGCCCAGGGTTTAGTACTGAAGCTTTCTTT. Translating it yields CASSPGFSTEAFF. The rearrangement uses TRBV5-1 and TRBJ1-1, with a tentative D call TRBD1 (5 bases). The V end lost 4 bases, the J end lost 5 bases, and 12 bases lay between the germline ends. This CDR3 comprises 13 residues. The germline gives CDR1 SGHRS, CDR2 YFSETQ.